This T cell receptor beta chain was found in a study of blood T cell repertoires in COVID-19. For the study at large: The cDNA or gDNA used as material had been derived from T cells, B-cell-depleted T cells, or PBMCs.

The data were produced by immunoSEQ multiplex PCR, yet TCRdb's version contains in-frame clones alone and is incomplete. The sample includes some 510,000 clones, approximately 90% of them seen just once. Those who participated ranged in age from 18 to 89 years and resided in approximately 23 US areas. V lost 5 bases to trimming and J lost 5 bases, with 9 bases between them. The germline gives CDR1 MNHEY, CDR2 SVGAGI. The CDR3 is 12 amino acids. The receptor was isolated from a woman aged 35 to 49 who had recovered from COVID-19. Material: PBMCs or T cells enriched from blood (not recorded which). V gene TRBV6-5 combines with J gene TRBJ1-1; possibly TRBD1 for D (6 bases). DNA for the CDR3: TGTGCCAGCAGTACAGGGAGAACTGAAGCTTTCTTT. As protein: CASSTGRTEAFF.